The next 17 T cell receptor beta chains were all read from a single sample in a study of OX40 agonist ivuxolimab in advanced cancers. The data were produced by immunoSEQ multiplex PCR, yet TCRdb's version contains in-frame clones alone and is incomplete. The profile shows about 13,000 clones, 75% to 90% of them singletons. The starting material was CD4+ or CD8+ T cells sorted from blood, obtained in a trial of the OX40 agonist ivuxolimab. The receptors here all came from an adult with an advanced solid tumor such as melanoma, head and neck, liver or kidney cancer.

The rearrangement uses TRBV30 and TRBJ2-6; D gene uncertain. Germline V gene lookup returns CDR1 GTSNPN and CDR2 SVGIG (reference sequence). The CDR3 is made up of 13 amino acids. V was clipped by 4 bases and J by 2 bases, with 6 bases between them. The CDR3, as DNA: TGTGCCTGGACAATCACTGGGGCCAACGTCCTGACTTTC. It is translated as CAWTITGANVLTF.

This chain connects TRBV28 to TRBJ2-7; possible D gene TRBD1, 6 bases. The length of the CDR3 is 17 residues. CDR1 and CDR2 from the germline V gene are MDHEN and SYDVKM. Trimming cost V 5 bases and J 3 bases, with 23 bases left between them. The CDR3 region is CASSGGRMGDKGYEQYF. In DNA, the CDR3 is TGTGCCAGCAGTGGGGGACGAATGGGGGACAAGGGCTACGAGCAGTACTTC.

In its sample, this clone was seen once. V is TRBV30 and J is TRBJ2-7; no definite D call. The CDR3 consists of 16 residues. Germline V gene data show CDR1 as GTSNPN and CDR2 as SVGIG (reference sequence). Deletions cut 0 bases from V and 2 bases from J, with 17 bases between. CDR3 sequence (DNA): TGTGCCTGGAGTGTACTTGGGGAAATCAGCACCTACGAGCAGTACTTC. This sequence encodes CAWSVLGEISTYEQYF.

The genes are TRBV7-9 and TRBJ2-1; 9 bases match TRBD1. Germline loops: CDR1 SEHNR, CDR2 FQNEAQ (reference sequence). This CDR3 spans 14 amino acids. Losses at the gene ends were 1 base for V and 7 bases for J; bases not matched to a gene: 2. The CDR3 sequence: CASSLGTGVNEQFF. DNA for the CDR3: TGTGCCAGCAGCTTAGGGACAGGGGTAAATGAGCAGTTCTTC.

The chain combines TRBV5-6 with TRBJ2-7, with unresolved D. The germline V gene has CDR1 SGHDT and CDR2 YYEEEE. This CDR3 is built from 17 residues. Trimming cost V 0 bases and J 0 bases, with 16 bases left between them. The CDR3 spells CASSLGAFGLISYEQYF. For the CDR3, the DNA is TGTGCCAGCAGCTTGGGAGCTTTCGGCCTTATCTCCTACGAGCAGTACTTC.

The genes are TRBV11-1 and TRBJ2-7, with TRBD1 matching 9 bases. The CDR3 is 15 residues long. The V gene's germline CDR1 is SGHAT and CDR2 FQDESV (reference sequence). V was pared by 5 bases and J by 3 bases, with 8 bases of the junction left unmatched. CDR3: CASSKPGQGLYEQYF. The CDR3 region has the DNA TGTGCCAGCAGCAAACCGGGACAGGGTCTCTACGAGCAGTACTTC. The variable domain in full, completed from reference TRBV11-1 and TRBJ2-7, reads EAEVAQSPRYKITEKSQAVAFWCDPISGHATLYWYRQILGQGPELLVQFQDESVVDDSQLPKDRFSAERLKGVDSTLKIQPAELGDSAMYLCASSKPGQGLYEQYFGPGTRLTVT.

This clone has a single count. V usage is TRBV27 and J usage is TRBJ2-7; 9 nucleotides agree with TRBD2. V shed 6 bases, J shed 2 bases, and the junction held 11 bases outside the gene matches. The V gene's germline CDR1 is MNHEY and CDR2 SMNVEV (reference sequence). This CDR3 spans 16 amino acids. This CDR3 reads CASRLSISGRTYEQYF. CDR3 DNA sequence: TGTGCCAGCAGACTCTCGATCAGCGGGAGGACCTACGAGCAGTACTTC.

The chain uses TRBV29-1 and TRBJ2-7; D call uncertain. Germline CDR1 reads SQVTM; CDR2 reads ANQGSEA. CDR3 length: 11 amino acids. The germline V and J ends were trimmed by 3 bases and 1 base, with 4 bases remaining between them. The CDR3 loop reads CSVEASYEQYF. In DNA form, the CDR3 reads TGCAGCGTTGAGGCTTCCTACGAGCAGTACTTC.

This chain links TRBV27 with TRBJ2-7; 9 bases line up with TRBD2. Looked up from germline, CDR1 is MNHEY and CDR2 is SMNVEV (reference sequence). V lost 0 bases to trimming and J lost 7 bases; unmatched junction nucleotides: 4. The length of the CDR3 is 14 residues. CDR3 nucleotides: TGTGCCAGCAGTTTATCTAGCGGGAGCGGGGAGCAGTACTTC. Its protein product is CASSLSSGSGEQYF.

The chain links TRBV5-5 to TRBJ2-7, with D hard to call. Trimming removed 0 bases from V and 4 bases from J, with 5 bases in between. The V gene's germline CDR1 is SGHKS and CDR2 YYEKEE (reference sequence). This CDR3 comprises 12 residues. CDR3 sequence (DNA): TGTGCCAGCAGCTTGGTGGGGTACGAGCAGTACTTC. It yields the protein CASSLVGYEQYF. Combining the CDR3 with reference TRBV5-5 and TRBJ2-7 gives the whole variable domain DAGVTQSPTHLIKTRGQQVTLRCSPISGHKSVSWYQQVLGQGPQFIFQYYEKEERGRGNFPDRFSARQFPNYSSELNVNALLLGDSALYLCASSLVGYEQYFGPGTRLTVT.

The gene calls are TRBV11-2 and TRBJ2-5; no clear D gene. Trimming removed 2 bases from V and 4 bases from J, with 8 bases in between. CDR3 size: 13 residues. Germline CDR1 and CDR2: SGHAT and FQNNGV. CDR3 region: CASSLSAPETQYF. CDR3 DNA: TGTGCCAGCAGCTTATCCGCCCCAGAGACCCAGTACTTC.

This chain joins TRBV9 and TRBJ2-7; 9 nucleotides align to TRBD1. This CDR3 is 16 amino acids long. Per the germline V gene, CDR1 is SGDLS and CDR2 is YYNGEE. After removal of 0 bases from V and 3 bases from J, the junction contained 7 bases not matched to a gene. CDR3: CASSVAPGQGFYEQYF. CDR3 sequence (DNA): TGTGCCAGCAGCGTAGCCCCGGGACAGGGCTTCTACGAGCAGTACTTC.

This clone was seen only a few times. The chain combines TRBV27 with TRBJ2-1; TRBD2 matches 11 bases. Germline V lookup: CDR1 MNHEY, CDR2 SMNVEV (reference sequence). The V gene end was trimmed by 5 bases and the J gene end by 9 bases; junction bases not matched to a gene: 9. CDR3 length: 15 amino acids. The CDR3 here is CASSKRLAGGTEQFF. The DNA for the CDR3 is TGTGCCAGCAGTAAACGGCTAGCGGGAGGCACTGAGCAGTTCTTC.

V usage is TRBV5-6 and J usage is TRBJ2-5; perhaps TRBD1 as D (6 bases). This CDR3 comprises 13 residues. V shed 4 bases and J shed 9 bases, with 16 bases lying between them. The V gene's germline CDR1 is SGHDT and CDR2 YYEEEE. The CDR3 DNA follows: TGTGCCAGCAGCCCAGGGGCTCCTGCCCCCCAGTACTTC. Its translation: CASSPGAPAPQYF.

This chain connects TRBV5-6 to TRBJ2-3; no definite D call. CDR3 length: 15 amino acids. Trimming took 1 base from V and 1 from J, leaving 10 bases between them. Germline assignment: CDR1 SGHDT and CDR2 YYEEEE. The CDR3 nucleotides are TGTGCCAGCAGCTTGATGGAACGCGGCACAGATACGCAGTATTTT. Its protein is CASSLMERGTDTQYF.

V gene TRBV11-2 combines with J gene TRBJ2-7; 7 bases match TRBD2. The germline gives CDR1 SGHAT, CDR2 FQNNGV. CDR3 size: 14 residues. The V segment lost 5 bases and the J segment 0 bases; nucleotides outside the gene matches: 4. CDR3 DNA: TGTGCCAGCAGCGCCGGCGGGAGCTCCTACGAGCAGTACTTC. This gives the protein CASSAGGSSYEQYF. Drawing the rest from reference TRBV11-2 and TRBJ2-7, the complete variable domain is EAGVAQSPRYKIIEKRQSVAFWCNPISGHATLYWYQQILGQGPKLLIQFQNNGVVDDSQLPKDRFSAERLKGVDSTLKIQPAKLEDSAVYLCASSAGGSSYEQYFGPGTRLTVT.

This sequence joins TRBV11-3 and TRBJ2-7; TRBD1 is a possible D gene (5 bases). Trimming left V 4 bases short and J 7 bases short, with 14 bases between. Per germline, CDR1 SGHNT and CDR2 YENEEA. The CDR3 spans 13 residues. The CDR3 coding sequence is TGTGCCAGCAGCTACGACAGTTTCGGGGAGCAGTACTTC. This sequence encodes CASSYDSFGEQYF.